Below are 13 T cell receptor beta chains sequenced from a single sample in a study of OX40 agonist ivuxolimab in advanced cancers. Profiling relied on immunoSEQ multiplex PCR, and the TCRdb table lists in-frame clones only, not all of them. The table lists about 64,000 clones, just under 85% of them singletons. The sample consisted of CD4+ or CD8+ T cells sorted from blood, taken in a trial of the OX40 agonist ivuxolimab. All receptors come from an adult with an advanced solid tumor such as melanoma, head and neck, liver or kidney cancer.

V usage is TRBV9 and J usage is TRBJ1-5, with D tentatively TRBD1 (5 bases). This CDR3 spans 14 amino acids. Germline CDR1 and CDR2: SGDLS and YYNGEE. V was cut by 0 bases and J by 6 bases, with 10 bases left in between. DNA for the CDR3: TGTGCCAGCAGCGTAGATTCGGGACCTCAGCCCCAGCATTTT. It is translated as CASSVDSGPQPQHF.

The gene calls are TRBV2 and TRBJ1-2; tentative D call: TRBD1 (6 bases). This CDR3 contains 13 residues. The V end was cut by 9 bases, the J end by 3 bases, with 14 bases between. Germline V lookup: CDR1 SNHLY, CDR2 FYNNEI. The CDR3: CARHEDSDYGYTF. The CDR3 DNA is TGTGCCAGACACGAGGACAGTGACTATGGCTACACCTTC.

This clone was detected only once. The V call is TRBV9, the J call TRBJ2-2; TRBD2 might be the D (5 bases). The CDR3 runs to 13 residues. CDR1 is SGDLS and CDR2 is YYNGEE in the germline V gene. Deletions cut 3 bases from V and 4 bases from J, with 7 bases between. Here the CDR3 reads CASSADFTGELFF. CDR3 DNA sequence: TGTGCCAGCAGCGCGGACTTCACCGGGGAGCTGTTTTTT.

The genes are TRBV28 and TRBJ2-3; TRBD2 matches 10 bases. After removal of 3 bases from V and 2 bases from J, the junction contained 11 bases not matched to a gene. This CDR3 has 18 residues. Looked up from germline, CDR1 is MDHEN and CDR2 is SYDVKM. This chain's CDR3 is CASSFFGTSESSTDTQYF. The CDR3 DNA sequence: TGTGCCAGCAGTTTCTTTGGGACTAGCGAATCTTCCACAGATACGCAGTATTTT. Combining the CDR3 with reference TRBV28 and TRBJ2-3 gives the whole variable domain DVKVTQSSRYLVKRTGEKVFLECVQDMDHENMFWYRQDPGLGLRLIYFSYDVKMKEKGDIPEGYSVSREKKERFSLILESASTNQTSMYLCASSFFGTSESSTDTQYFGPGTRLTVL.

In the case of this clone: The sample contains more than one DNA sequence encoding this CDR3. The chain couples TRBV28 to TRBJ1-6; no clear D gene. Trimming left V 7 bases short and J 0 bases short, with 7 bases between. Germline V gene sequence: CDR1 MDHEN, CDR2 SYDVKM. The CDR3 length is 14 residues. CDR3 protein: CASTGSSYNSPLHF. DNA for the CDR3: TGTGCCAGCACCGGTAGCTCCTATAATTCACCCCTCCACTTT.

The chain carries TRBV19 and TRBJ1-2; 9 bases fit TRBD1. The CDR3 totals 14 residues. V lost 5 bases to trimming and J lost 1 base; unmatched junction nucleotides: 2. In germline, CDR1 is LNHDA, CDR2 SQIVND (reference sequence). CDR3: CASSVDRGNYGYTF. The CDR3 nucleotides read TGTGCCAGTAGTGTGGACAGGGGTAACTATGGCTACACCTTC.

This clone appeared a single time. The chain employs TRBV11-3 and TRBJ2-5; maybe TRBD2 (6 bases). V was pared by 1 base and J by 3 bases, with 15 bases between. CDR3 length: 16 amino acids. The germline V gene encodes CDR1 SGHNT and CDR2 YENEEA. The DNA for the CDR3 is TGTGCCAGCAGCTTAGGAACAGGACTAAATAAAGAGACCCAGTACTTC. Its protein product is CASSLGTGLNKETQYF. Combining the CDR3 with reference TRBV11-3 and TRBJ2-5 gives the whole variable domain EAGVVQSPRYKIIEKKQPVAFWCNPISGHNTLYWYLQNLGQGPELLIRYENEEAVDDSQLPKDRFSAERLKGVDSTLKIQPAELGDSAVYLCASSLGTGLNKETQYFGPGTRLLVL.

CDR3 loop: CASSRVGQGAHNEQFF. The DNA for the CDR3 is TGCGCCAGCAGCCGAGTGGGACAGGGGGCACACAATGAGCAGTTCTTC. The chain uses TRBV4-1 and TRBJ2-1; 12 positions match TRBD1. V dropped 4 bases and J dropped 5; count of bases not matched to a gene: 6. Per the germline V gene, CDR1 is MGHRA and CDR2 is YSYEKL. The CDR3 is 16 amino acids.

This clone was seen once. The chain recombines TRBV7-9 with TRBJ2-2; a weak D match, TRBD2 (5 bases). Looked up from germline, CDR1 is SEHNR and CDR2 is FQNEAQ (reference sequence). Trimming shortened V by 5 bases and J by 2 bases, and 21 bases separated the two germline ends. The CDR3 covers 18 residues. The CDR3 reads CASSPREYVRGNTGELFF. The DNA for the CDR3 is TGTGCCAGCAGCCCCCGGGAATACGTTAGAGGAAACACCGGGGAGCTGTTTTTT.

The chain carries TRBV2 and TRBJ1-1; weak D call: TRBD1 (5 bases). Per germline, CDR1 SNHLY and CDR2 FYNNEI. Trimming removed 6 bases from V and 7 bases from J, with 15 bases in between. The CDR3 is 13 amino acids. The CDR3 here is CASSDGWGSEAFF. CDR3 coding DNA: TGTGCCAGCAGCGATGGCTGGGGGAGTGAAGCTTTCTTT.

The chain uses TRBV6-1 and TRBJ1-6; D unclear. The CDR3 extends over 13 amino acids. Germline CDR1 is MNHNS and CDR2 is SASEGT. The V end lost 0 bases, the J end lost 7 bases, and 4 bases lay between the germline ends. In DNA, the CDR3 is TGTGCCAGCAGTGAAGCACTAAATTCACCCCTCCACTTT. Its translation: CASSEALNSPLHF.

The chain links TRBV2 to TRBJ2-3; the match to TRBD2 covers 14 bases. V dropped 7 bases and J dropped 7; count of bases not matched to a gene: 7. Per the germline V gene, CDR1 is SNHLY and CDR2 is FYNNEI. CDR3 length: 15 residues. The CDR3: CASIGTSGRSYTQYF. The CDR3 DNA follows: TGTGCCAGCATCGGGACTAGCGGGAGATCCTATACGCAGTATTTT.

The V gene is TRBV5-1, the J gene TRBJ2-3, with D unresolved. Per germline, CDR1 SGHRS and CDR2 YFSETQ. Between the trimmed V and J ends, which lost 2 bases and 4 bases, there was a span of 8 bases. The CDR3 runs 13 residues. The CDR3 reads CASSLERSDTQYF. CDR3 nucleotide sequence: TGCGCCAGCAGCTTAGAGAGATCAGATACGCAGTATTTT. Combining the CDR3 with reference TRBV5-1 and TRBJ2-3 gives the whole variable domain KAGVTQTPRYLIKTRGQQVTLSCSPISGHRSVSWYQQTPGQGLQFLFEYFSETQRNKGNFPGRFSGRQFSNSRSEMNVSTLELGDSALYLCASSLERSDTQYFGPGTRLTVL.